These 31 T cell receptor beta chains originate from one sample sequenced in a study of CD4 T cells in relation to SARS-CoV-2 and coronaviruses. Antigens of these TCRs are unknown. Only in-frame clones appear in the TCRdb table, and some are missing; sequencing was by immunoSEQ multiplex PCR. The table lists 20,000 or so clones, about three quarters of them singletons. Before the COVID-19 pandemic, during about 2011-2019, CD4+ T cells were taken from unexposed donors. The cells were cultured for about ten days before CD4+ T cells were isolated. Material: CD4+ T cells from PBMCs, cultured in vitro. These receptors all stem from a human donor in good health.

The chain carries TRBV5-1 and TRBJ1-1; weak D call: TRBD1 (6 bases). The V end lost 3 bases, the J end lost 1 base, and 10 bases lay between the germline ends. This CDR3 region has 14 residues. Germline loops: CDR1 SGHRS, CDR2 YFSETQ. CDR3 residues: CASSSGTQNTEAFF. CDR3 nucleotide sequence: TGCGCCAGCAGCTCCGGGACACAGAACACTGAAGCTTTCTTT.

V and J are TRBV19 and TRBJ2-7, with 10 bases fitting TRBD1. CDR3 length equals 14 residues. The V and J ends lost 4 bases and 6 bases, in that order; junction bases with no gene match: 6. CDR1 and CDR2 from the germline V gene are LNHDA and SQIVND (reference sequence). The CDR3 region is CASSNRDRGGEQYF. Here the CDR3 DNA reads TGTGCCAGTAGTAACCGGGACAGGGGCGGCGAGCAGTACTTC.

This chain joins TRBV19 and TRBJ2-5, with TRBD1 as a possible D gene (5 bases). CDR1 is LNHDA and CDR2 is SQIVND in the germline V gene (reference sequence). CDR3 length: 17 amino acids. The V and J ends lost 3 bases and 0 bases respectively, with 17 bases between them. Written as DNA, the CDR3 is TGTGCCAGTAGTATCCTATTCAGGGTAGCAGACCAAGAGACCCAGTACTTC. It codes for CASSILFRVADQETQYF.

J is TRBJ1-2 and V is TRBV5-1, with 7 bases that match TRBD1. There are 15 residues in the CDR3. After removal of 0 bases from V and 0 bases from J, the junction contained 2 bases not matched to a gene. Germline values: CDR1 SGHRS, CDR2 YFSETQ. CDR3 sequence: CASSLEGAANYGYTF. CDR3 nucleotides: TGCGCCAGCAGCTTGGAGGGGGCAGCTAACTATGGCTACACCTTC. The full variable domain, rest sourced from reference TRBV5-1 and TRBJ1-2, is KAGVTQTPRYLIKTRGQQVTLSCSPISGHRSVSWYQQTPGQGLQFLFEYFSETQRNKGNFPGRFSGRQFSNSRSEMNVSTLELGDSALYLCASSLEGAANYGYTFGSGTRLTVV.

The genes are TRBV7-2 and TRBJ1-2; 10 positions match TRBD1. CDR1 and CDR2 from the germline V gene are SGHTA and FQGNSA. CDR3 length equals 15 residues. The V gene end was trimmed by 5 bases and the J gene end by 1 base; junction bases not matched to a gene: 4. CDR3 sequence (DNA): TGTGCCAGCAGCCCAGGACAGGGGGATAACTATGGCTACACCTTC. Amino acids: CASSPGQGDNYGYTF.

This clone was counted a few times. This chain links TRBV7-8 with TRBJ1-2; no clear D. From germline, CDR1 is SGHVS and CDR2 FQNEAQ. The CDR3 sequence is 13 residues long. Between the trimmed V and J ends, which lost 1 base and 4 bases, there was a span of 7 bases. In nucleotides, the CDR3 is TGTGCCAGCAGCTTAGTGGGGAGCTATGGCTACACCTTC. It yields the protein CASSLVGSYGYTF.

CDR3 protein: CASSIALAGGLNTGELFF. The CDR3 region has the DNA TGTGCCAGTAGTATAGCCCTAGCGGGGGGCTTGAACACCGGGGAGCTGTTTTTT. The J gene is TRBJ2-2, the V gene TRBV19, with 11 bases lining up with TRBD2. Germline V gene data show CDR1 as LNHDA and CDR2 as SQIVND (reference sequence). The CDR3 contains 18 residues. V gave up 1 base and J gave up 1 base; unmatched junction bases: 5.

CDR3 amino acids: CATFRGKSYNEQFF. The CDR3 DNA follows: TGTGCCACCTTCAGGGGAAAGTCCTACAATGAGCAGTTCTTC. The genes are TRBV30 and TRBJ2-1; tentative D call: TRBD1 (6 bases). Germline CDR1 GTSNPN, CDR2 SVGIG (reference sequence). This CDR3 has 14 amino acids. V dropped 8 bases and J dropped 1 base, with 15 bases sitting between them.

The rearrangement joins TRBV28 to TRBJ1-2; D not resolved. The CDR3 contains 13 residues. V was cut by 6 bases and J by 8 bases, with 16 bases left in between. Germline V gene data show CDR1 as MDHEN and CDR2 as SYDVKM. This CDR3 reads CASSPLFALGYTF. CDR3 DNA: TGTGCCAGCAGCCCGTTGTTCGCCCTGGGCTACACCTTC.

In this sample, this clone turned up once. The CDR3 reads CASSLVGAMGTEAFF. The CDR3 DNA sequence: TGTGCCAGCAGCTTGGTGGGGGCTATGGGCACTGAAGCTTTCTTT. The V gene is TRBV5-4, the J gene TRBJ1-1; TRBD1 might be the D (6 bases). The CDR3 covers 15 residues. Germline V gene lookup returns CDR1 SGHNT and CDR2 YYREEE (reference sequence). V was cut by 0 bases and J by 4 bases, with 13 bases left in between.

This clone was picked up a small number of times. The rearrangement joins TRBV7-8 to TRBJ1-5, with a possible D match to TRBD1 (6 bases). The CDR3 has 15 residues. Per germline, CDR1 SGHVS and CDR2 FQNEAQ. V gave up 6 bases and J gave up 3 bases, with 15 bases separating them. The CDR3 nucleotides read TGTGCCAGCAGGGCAGGGGAACTTTACAATCAGCCCCAGCATTTT. Translating gives CASRAGELYNQPQHF.

CDR3 in DNA: TGTGCCAGCAGCAGCAACCGGGGGGCAGATACGCAGTATTTT. Amino acid sequence: CASSSNRGADTQYF. The V gene is TRBV13, the J gene TRBJ2-3, with 7 bases lining up with TRBD2. This CDR3 has 14 residues. Germline values: CDR1 PRHDT, CDR2 FYEKMQ (reference sequence). V shed 5 bases, J shed 4 bases, and the junction held 6 bases outside the gene matches. The whole variable domain, remainder taken from reference TRBV13 and TRBJ2-3, is AAGVIQSPRHLIKEKRETATLKCYPIPRHDTVYWYQQGPGQDPQFLISFYEKMQSDKGSIPDRFSAQQFSDYHSELNMSSLELGDSALYFCASSSNRGADTQYFGPGTRLTVL.

This chain links TRBV7-8 with TRBJ1-2; D is undetermined. There are 11 residues in the CDR3. V lost 5 bases and J 8 bases, leaving 9 bases between the germline ends. Germline loops: CDR1 SGHVS, CDR2 FQNEAQ. CDR3 nucleotide sequence: TGTGCCAGCAGCAATCGGTACGGCTACACCTTC. Translating it yields CASSNRYGYTF.

This sequence joins TRBV6-5 and TRBJ1-6; 7 nucleotides match TRBD1. J lost 6 bases, V lost 7 bases, and 9 bases had no gene match. The CDR3 consists of 15 residues. Germline assignment: CDR1 MNHEY and CDR2 SVGAGI. CDR3 sequence reads: CASNGRQGGNSPLHF. As DNA, the CDR3 is TGTGCCAGCAACGGGCGACAGGGAGGTAATTCACCCCTCCACTTT.

The V gene is TRBV4-2, the J gene TRBJ2-1, with 13 bases aligning to TRBD2. Germline lookup yields CDR1 LGHNA and CDR2 YNFKEQ. Trimming took 1 base from V and 3 from J; bases not matched to a gene: 12. CDR3 size: 20 residues. For the CDR3, the DNA is TGTGCCAGCAGCCAAGTCCAAGGACTAGCGGGAGAGGGTATCTACAATGAGCAGTTCTTC. Protein product: CASSQVQGLAGEGIYNEQFF.

V is TRBV7-2 and J is TRBJ1-3; 9 nucleotides agree with TRBD1. Germline trimming cut 5 bases from V and 0 bases from J; bases unmatched to any gene: 8. The CDR3 loop spans 17 amino acids. CDR1 and CDR2 from the germline V gene are SGHTA and FQGNSA. CDR3 bases: TGTGCCAGCAGCACCGGGACAGGGATGCACTCTGGAAACACCATATATTTT. Protein sequence: CASSTGTGMHSGNTIYF.

The V gene is TRBV27, the J gene TRBJ1-4; 9 bases are shared with TRBD1. This CDR3 has 14 amino acids. Trimming cost V 5 bases and J 7 bases; bases outside gene matches: 5. The germline V gene encodes CDR1 MNHEY and CDR2 SMNVEV (reference sequence). CDR3 loop: CASSRTGGFEKLFF. CDR3 nucleotide sequence: TGTGCCAGCAGTAGAACAGGGGGCTTTGAAAAACTGTTTTTT.

The rearrangement uses TRBV30 and TRBJ1-4; D unresolved. CDR3 length: 12 amino acids. V dropped 5 bases and J dropped 8 bases, with 12 bases sitting between them. The germline V gene encodes CDR1 GTSNPN and CDR2 SVGIG (reference sequence). The CDR3 loop is CAWALGREKLFF. CDR3 bases: TGTGCCTGGGCCTTAGGACGGGAAAAACTGTTTTTT.

This chain links TRBV7-8 with TRBJ1-2; D possibly corresponds to TRBD1 (5 bases). The CDR3 is 14 residues long. Germline-derived CDR1 and CDR2 are SGHVS and FQNEAQ. V was trimmed by 7 bases and J by 0 bases, leaving 12 bases between them. The CDR3 sequence: CASKATETNYGYTF. CDR3 DNA sequence: TGTGCCAGCAAAGCGACAGAGACTAACTATGGCTACACCTTC. The variable domain in full, completed from reference TRBV7-8 and TRBJ1-2, reads GAGVSQSPRYKVAKRGQDVALRCDPISGHVSLFWYQQALGQGPEFLTYFQNEAQLDKSGLPSDRFFAERPEGSVSTLKIQRTQQEDSAVYLCASKATETNYGYTFGSGTRLTVV.

This chain links TRBV27 with TRBJ2-3; D unresolved. Germline V gene lookup returns CDR1 MNHEY and CDR2 SMNVEV (reference sequence). The V end lost 5 bases, the J end lost 5 bases, and 14 bases lay between the germline ends. The CDR3 consists of 14 residues. The CDR3: CASSPKLWQDTQYF. CDR3 coding DNA: TGTGCCAGCAGTCCCAAATTGTGGCAAGATACGCAGTATTTT.

This clone has only one observation. V is TRBV6-6 and J is TRBJ2-3, with TRBD2 as a possible D gene (5 bases). The germline V gene encodes CDR1 MNHNY and CDR2 SVGAGI (reference sequence). The germline V and J ends were trimmed by 4 bases and 0 bases, with 8 bases remaining between them. The CDR3 is 14 residues long. CDR3 bases: TGTGCCAGCAGTTTTAGCGCTAGCACAGATACGCAGTATTTT. Encoded protein: CASSFSASTDTQYF.

The V and J genes are TRBV11-2 and TRBJ2-7; 9 nucleotides match TRBD1. Germline lookup yields CDR1 SGHAT and CDR2 FQNNGV. V shed 4 bases and J 5 bases; nucleotides not matched to a gene: 0. The CDR3 length is 12 residues. The CDR3 sequence is CASSWDRDEQYF. As DNA, the CDR3 is TGTGCCAGCAGCTGGGACAGGGACGAGCAGTACTTC.

Concerning this clone: The sample contains more than one DNA sequence encoding this CDR3. J is TRBJ2-3 and V is TRBV2; the D is unclear. Germline CDR1 is SNHLY and CDR2 is FYNNEI. This CDR3 contains 12 residues. The germline V and J ends were trimmed by 6 bases and 3 bases, with 7 bases remaining between them. CDR3 coding DNA: TGTGCCAGCAGCGTGGAGACAGATACGCAGTATTTT. Its translation: CASSVETDTQYF.

The rearrangement joins TRBV10-3 to TRBJ1-6; D call uncertain. With 3 bases removed from V and 7 bases from J, the gap between germline ends came to 13 bases. The CDR3 is 15 residues long. The germline V gene has CDR1 ENHRY and CDR2 SYGVKD. CDR3: CAISESSLGNSPLHF. CDR3 sequence (DNA): TGTGCCATCAGTGAAAGTTCCCTGGGGAATTCACCCCTCCACTTT.

The chain couples TRBV7-2 to TRBJ1-5; D possibly corresponds to TRBD1 (5 bases). The CDR3 is 19 residues long. Germline CDR1 reads SGHTA; CDR2 reads FQGNSA. V was trimmed by 3 bases and J by 5 bases, leaving 26 bases between them. The CDR3 coding sequence is TGTGCCAGCAGCTTTCTCGGATCCGGGGCAGGGCAAGGGGATCAGCCCCAGCATTTT. As protein: CASSFLGSGAGQGDQPQHF.

CDR3 nucleotides: TGTGCCAGCAGCCAAGGACTAGCAGGGTACAATGAGCAGTTCTTC. This translates into CASSQGLAGYNEQFF. The rearrangement uses TRBV5-6 and TRBJ2-1, with 8 bases lining up with TRBD2. Germline CDR1 reads SGHDT; CDR2 reads YYEEEE. J gave up 4 bases and V 4 bases, and 7 bases lay outside the gene matches. This CDR3 region has 15 residues.

This clone was seen only a few times. This chain uses TRBV12-5 with TRBJ1-5, with D possibly TRBD1 on 5 matching bases. This CDR3 contains 14 residues. Germline CDR1 LGHNT, CDR2 FRNRAP. V was shortened by 1 base and J by 7 bases, with 11 bases between the two germline ends. CDR3 in amino acids: CASGLGTWGQPQHF. As DNA, the CDR3 is TGTGCTAGTGGTTTGGGTACATGGGGGCAGCCCCAGCATTTT.

This clone was recorded once. J is TRBJ2-3 and V is TRBV20-1; 10 nucleotides align to TRBD2. This CDR3 is built from 17 residues. Germline CDR1 is DFQATT and CDR2 is SNEGSKA (reference sequence). V trimming: 3 bases; J trimming: 0 bases; junction bases outside the gene matches: 9. CDR3 residues: CSASKRGGVRSTDTQYF. CDR3 nucleotide sequence: TGCAGTGCTAGTAAGCGGGGGGGAGTGAGGAGCACAGATACGCAGTATTTT.

This clone was found a few times. The chain employs TRBV10-3 and TRBJ2-7, with 10 bases identical to TRBD1. Trimming cost V 4 bases and J 6 bases; bases outside gene matches: 6. This CDR3 comprises 14 residues. Germline-derived CDR1 and CDR2 are ENHRY and SYGVKD. CDR3 region: CAISAGTGVPEQYF. The DNA of the CDR3 is TGTGCCATCAGTGCCGGGACAGGGGTGCCCGAGCAGTACTTC.

V and J are TRBV4-1 and TRBJ2-5; 9 nucleotides match TRBD2. From germline, CDR1 is MGHRA and CDR2 YSYEKL. There are 18 residues in the CDR3. The trim removed 2 bases at V and 4 bases at J, leaving 14 bases unmatched. CDR3 in amino acids: CASSQRHESGGKGETQYF. CDR3 in DNA: TGCGCCAGCAGCCAACGCCACGAGAGCGGGGGGAAAGGAGAGACCCAGTACTTC.

The rearrangement links TRBV5-5 to TRBJ2-1; no reliable D call. The CDR3 length is 15 residues. V lost 4 bases and J 6 bases, leaving 17 bases between the germline ends. CDR1 and CDR2 from the germline V gene are SGHKS and YYEKEE (reference sequence). The CDR3 sequence is CASSADVTEVNEQFF. CDR3 nucleotides: TGTGCCAGCAGCGCCGACGTAACAGAGGTCAATGAGCAGTTCTTC.